One and the same sample provided the 28 T cell receptor beta chains below, sequenced in a study of T cells after posttransplantation cyclophosphamide. Some clones are missing from TCRdb's copy, which holds only in-frame ones; the method was immunoSEQ multiplex PCR. The sample yields 20,000 to 25,000 clones, about 86% seen once. Treatment was busulfan-fludarabine conditioning, a marrow graft, and cyclophosphamide on days +3 and +4. Sequenced here: PBMCs, sampled after allogeneic stem cell transplant with posttransplant cyclophosphamide. These receptors were collected from a female patient between 30 and 39 years old who received an allogeneic stem cell transplant from an unrelated donor, was CMV-positive, and had no GVHD. Some T cells may originate from the graft donor.

The chain links TRBV27 to TRBJ2-1; D might be TRBD1 (6 bases). Trimming stripped 5 bases from V and 0 bases from J, with 20 bases between. The length of the CDR3 is 18 residues. Looked up from germline, CDR1 is MNHEY and CDR2 is SMNVEV (reference sequence). CDR3 in amino acids: CASSPLLTGLSSYNEQFF. In nucleotides, the CDR3 is TGTGCCAGCAGTCCCCTCCTGACAGGTTTGAGCTCCTACAATGAGCAGTTCTTC.

This clone was counted a single time. This chain uses TRBV28 with TRBJ1-5, with 8 bases matching TRBD1. Trimming at V came to 4 bases and at J to 7 bases, leaving 12 bases not matched to a gene. Looked up from germline, CDR1 is MDHEN and CDR2 is SYDVKM. The CDR3 has 16 residues. CDR3 nucleotide sequence: TGTGCCAGCAGTTCTTCACTTGGACAGGGAAGACAGCCCCAGCATTTT. It encodes CASSSSLGQGRQPQHF.

The rearrangement links TRBV6-1 to TRBJ2-2; D remains ambiguous. This CDR3 comprises 15 residues. Trimming left V 0 bases short and J 1 base short, with 6 bases between. Germline-derived CDR1 and CDR2 are MNHNS and SASEGT. Here the CDR3 reads CASSEAAGNTGELFF. As DNA, the CDR3 is TGTGCCAGCAGTGAAGCTGCAGGGAACACCGGGGAGCTGTTTTTT.

The V gene is TRBV15, the J gene TRBJ2-2, with 8 positions matching TRBD1. V dropped 3 bases and J dropped 5; count of bases not matched to a gene: 5. CDR3 size: 15 residues. Per germline, CDR1 LNHNV and CDR2 YYDKDF (reference sequence). CDR3 amino acids: CATSSGQGFTGELFF. For the CDR3, the DNA is TGTGCCACCAGCAGCGGACAGGGTTTTACCGGGGAGCTGTTTTTT.

The chain is built from TRBV7-8 and TRBJ2-7; 11 nucleotides line up with TRBD1. CDR3 length: 15 amino acids. Losses at the gene ends were 1 base for V and 7 bases for J; bases not matched to a gene: 6. Germline values: CDR1 SGHVS, CDR2 FQNEAQ. CDR3 residues: CASSLGTGGAGEQYF. In DNA, the CDR3 is TGTGCCAGCAGCTTAGGGACAGGGGGCGCGGGGGAGCAGTACTTC.

CDR3 sequence: CSVLGTGGETQYF. In nucleotides, the CDR3 is TGCAGCGTCCTCGGGACAGGGGGGGAGACCCAGTACTTC. The rearrangement joins TRBV29-1 to TRBJ2-5, with 11 bases that match TRBD1. Germline V lookup: CDR1 SQVTM, CDR2 ANQGSEA. The CDR3 is made up of 13 amino acids. The ends lost 6 bases at V and 5 bases at J; junction bases unmatched: 5. The entire variable domain, with the rest obtained from reference TRBV29-1 and TRBJ2-5, is as follows: SAVISQKPSRDICQRGTSLTIQCQVDSQVTMMFWYRQQPGQSLTLIATANQGSEATYESGFVIDKFPISRPNLTFSTLTVSNMSPEDSSIYLCSVLGTGGETQYFGPGTRLLVL.

The chain uses TRBV7-9 and TRBJ2-7; maybe TRBD2 (5 bases). Germline V CDR1 and CDR2: SEHNR, FQNEAQ (reference sequence). The length of the CDR3 is 13 residues. V was shortened by 5 bases and J by 7 bases, with 15 bases between the two germline ends. The CDR3 DNA reads as TGTGCCAGCAGCCGGGATCGACTCGGTGAGCAGTACTTC. It is translated as CASSRDRLGEQYF.

In DNA, the CDR3 is TGTGCCAGCAGCTTAGCGCCCCGGGACAGGGCAGATACGCAGTATTTT. Protein sequence: CASSLAPRDRADTQYF. The V call is TRBV7-8, the J call TRBJ2-3; TRBD1 matches 9 bases. From germline, CDR1 is SGHVS and CDR2 FQNEAQ. Germline trimming cut 0 bases from V and 4 bases from J; bases unmatched to any gene: 5. This CDR3 spans 16 amino acids.

The V gene is TRBV28, the J gene TRBJ2-7, with a weak D call TRBD1 (8 bases). Trimming left V 6 bases short and J 6 bases short, with 18 bases between. Per germline, CDR1 MDHEN and CDR2 SYDVKM. The CDR3 consists of 14 residues. The CDR3 DNA reads TGTGCCAGCAGAGGTAGAACAGGGGGGGTCGAGCAGTACTTC. It translates to CASRGRTGGVEQYF.

In regard to this clone: The sample holds other DNA sequences that translate to the same CDR3. This rearrangement joins TRBV4-1 to TRBJ2-7; 8 bases agree with TRBD1. Trimming cost V 7 bases and J 3 bases; bases outside gene matches: 8. This CDR3 region has 14 residues. Germline values: CDR1 MGHRA, CDR2 YSYEKL. The CDR3 is CASKQTGEIYEQYF. The DNA for the CDR3 is TGCGCCAGCAAACAGACAGGGGAAATCTACGAGCAGTACTTC.

V usage is TRBV19 and J usage is TRBJ1-2, with D unresolved. The V and J ends lost 7 bases and 2 bases respectively, with 14 bases between them. The CDR3 consists of 14 residues. The V gene's germline CDR1 is LNHDA and CDR2 SQIVND (reference sequence). CDR3 residues: CASTPGRENYGYTF. The CDR3 bases are TGTGCCAGTACCCCCGGGCGGGAAAACTATGGCTACACCTTC.

Note on this clone: Other nucleotide sequences in the sample specify the same CDR3. The chain employs TRBV7-9 and TRBJ2-5, with D perhaps matching TRBD1 (5 bases). This CDR3 region has 15 residues. Germline assignment: CDR1 SEHNR and CDR2 FQNEAQ (reference sequence). Trimming cost V 5 bases and J 2 bases, with 15 bases left between them. Here the CDR3 DNA reads TGTGCCAGCAGCAATCTCAGACAGTATCAAGAGACCCAGTACTTC. Translation gives CASSNLRQYQETQYF. Full variable domain (missing parts from reference TRBV7-9 and TRBJ2-5): DTGVSQNPRHKITKRGQNVTFRCDPISEHNRLYWYRQTLGQGPEFLTYFQNEAQLEKSRLLSDRFSAERPKGSFSTLEIQRTEQGDSAMYLCASSNLRQYQETQYFGPGTRLLVL.

This clone appeared a few times. This rearrangement joins TRBV2 to TRBJ1-3; possibly TRBD1 for D (6 bases). With 9 bases removed from V and 2 bases from J, the gap between germline ends came to 14 bases. The CDR3 is 14 residues long. Germline values: CDR1 SNHLY, CDR2 FYNNEI. The CDR3 loop is CASRGLEAGNTIYF. The CDR3 nucleotides read TGTGCCAGTAGGGGGTTAGAAGCTGGAAACACCATATATTTT.

This chain joins TRBV27 and TRBJ1-1; tentatively, D is TRBD1 (5 bases). The CDR3 is 15 residues long. V lost 8 bases and J lost 4, with 20 bases in between. The V gene's germline CDR1 is MNHEY and CDR2 SMNVEV (reference sequence). The CDR3 DNA follows: TGTGCCAGCCTACTAAGAGCGGGGGGGATCACTGAAGCTTTCTTT. Amino acid sequence: CASLLRAGGITEAFF.

J is TRBJ1-1 and V is TRBV7-3; 9 nucleotides agree with TRBD1. Losses at the gene ends were 5 bases for V and 4 bases for J; bases not matched to a gene: 5. The CDR3 length is 14 residues. Germline values: CDR1 SGHTA, CDR2 FQGTGA. The CDR3 DNA is TGTGCCAGCAGCGAACAGGGGGCTGGCACTGAAGCTTTCTTT. Translated, it gives CASSEQGAGTEAFF.

V gene TRBV7-8 combines with J gene TRBJ1-5; 11 nucleotides line up with TRBD1. CDR1 and CDR2 (germline): SGHVS, FQNEAQ. With 1 base clipped from V and 7 bases from J, the junction kept 0 bases outside the gene matches. The CDR3 length is 14 residues. The CDR3 DNA sequence: TGTGCCAGCAGCTTAGGGGACAGGGGGCAGCCCCAGCATTTT. It encodes CASSLGDRGQPQHF.

This clone has just a few counts. Written as DNA, the CDR3 is TGTGCCAGCAGCTTGGTGGGAGGCACCATATATTTT. It is translated as CASSLVGGTIYF. The gene calls are TRBV5-6 and TRBJ1-3, with D unresolved. V lost 0 bases and J lost 9, with 7 bases in between. CDR1 SGHDT and CDR2 YYEEEE come from the germline V gene. The CDR3 has 12 residues.

The chain recombines TRBV19 with TRBJ2-2, with no clear D. Germline loops: CDR1 LNHDA, CDR2 SQIVND (reference sequence). The CDR3 runs 10 residues. Trimming cost V 10 bases and J 4 bases, with 4 bases left between them. CDR3 coding DNA: TGTGCCACCGGCACCGGGGAGCTGTTTTTT. It encodes CATGTGELFF.

This clone was seen only once. Relative to the germline gene, one junction end is altered; a read error may explain this. This chain joins TRBV10-2 and TRBJ1-5; no clear D gene. The CDR3 is made up of 12 amino acids. CDR1 WSHSY and CDR2 SAAADI come from the germline V gene. CDR3 sequence reads: CASNEGNQPQHF. As DNA, the CDR3 is TGCGCCAGCAACGAGGGCAACCAGCCCCAGCATTTT.

The rearrangement uses TRBV7-6 and TRBJ2-5, with unresolved D. This CDR3 has 12 residues. Germline CDR1 is SGHVS and CDR2 is FNYEAQ. V was cut by 5 bases and J by 7 bases, with 11 bases left in between. The CDR3 DNA reads TGTGCCAGCAGCCCCGAGCCCCCGACCCAGTACTTC. Translated: CASSPEPPTQYF.

This chain joins TRBV19 and TRBJ2-5; D not resolved. CDR3 length: 13 residues. From germline, CDR1 is LNHDA and CDR2 SQIVND (reference sequence). V gave up 3 bases and J gave up 0 bases, with 5 bases separating them. The CDR3 bases are TGTGCCAGTAGTATGTCCGACCAAGAGACCCAGTACTTC. Residues: CASSMSDQETQYF.

This clone has just one count. This chain links TRBV5-1 with TRBJ2-3; 8 nucleotides line up with TRBD2. The germline V gene has CDR1 SGHRS and CDR2 YFSETQ. The CDR3 extends over 16 amino acids. V lost 7 bases and J lost 0; bases outside the gene matches: 10. CDR3 DNA sequence: TGCGCCAGCTATCGAGGACTAGCAGGGAGCACAGATACGCAGTATTTT. Translation: CASYRGLAGSTDTQYF.

The chain carries TRBV5-6 and TRBJ1-6; 9 nucleotides align to TRBD1. The CDR3 runs 18 residues. Germline assignment: CDR1 SGHDT and CDR2 YYEEEE. Trimming cost V 4 bases and J 7 bases; bases outside gene matches: 15. The CDR3 is CASSPGTGTSIRNSPLHF. The CDR3 bases are TGTGCCAGCAGCCCCGGGACAGGGACTTCCATTCGAAATTCACCCCTCCACTTT. The complete variable domain, with remaining parts taken from reference TRBV5-6 and TRBJ1-6, reads DAGVTQSPTHLIKTRGQQVTLRCSPKSGHDTVSWYQQALGQGPQFIFQYYEEEERQRGNFPDRFSGHQFPNYSSELNVNALLLGDSALYLCASSPGTGTSIRNSPLHFGNGTRLTVT.

The rearrangement joins TRBV27 to TRBJ2-1; 8 nucleotides line up with TRBD2. The CDR3 has 16 residues. Germline loops: CDR1 MNHEY, CDR2 SMNVEV (reference sequence). Trimming removed 3 bases from V and 3 bases from J; junction bases left unmatched: 7. The DNA for the CDR3 is TGTGCCAGCAGTTTCCGGTCGGGGACTAGCTACAATGAGCAGTTCTTC. Its protein product is CASSFRSGTSYNEQFF.

This clone was recorded a few times. V gene TRBV10-3 combines with J gene TRBJ1-4; 7 bases map to TRBD1. Germline V lookup: CDR1 ENHRY, CDR2 SYGVKD. With V trimmed by 1 base and J by 6 bases, 5 bases remained unmatched. This CDR3 has 15 amino acids. The CDR3 DNA reads as TGTGCCATCAGTGAGTTCAGGGGGAACGATGAAAAACTGTTTTTT. Its protein product is CAISEFRGNDEKLFF.

This chain connects TRBV28 to TRBJ2-5, with TRBD1 identical over 8 bases. The CDR3 sequence is 15 residues long. V was clipped by 1 base and J by 5 bases; unmatched bases: 6. Germline assignment: CDR1 MDHEN and CDR2 SYDVKM. The CDR3 sequence is CASSLYWTGMETQYF. The CDR3 DNA reads TGTGCCAGCAGTTTATACTGGACAGGGATGGAGACCCAGTACTTC.

The chain combines TRBV4-3 with TRBJ2-2, with 9 nucleotides matching TRBD1. This CDR3 contains 15 residues. The V gene's germline CDR1 is LGHNA and CDR2 YSLEER. Trimming removed 3 bases from V and 3 bases from J; junction bases left unmatched: 2. The CDR3: CASSQGTGYTGELFF. CDR3 bases: TGCGCCAGCAGCCAGGGGACAGGGTACACCGGGGAGCTGTTTTTT.

The J gene is TRBJ2-3, the V gene TRBV6-4, with 13 bases identical to TRBD2. The CDR3 runs to 16 residues. Germline V CDR1 and CDR2: MRHNA, SNTAGT. The ends lost 0 bases at V and 3 bases at J; junction bases unmatched: 0. CDR3 region: CASSDSTSGGTDTQYF. The CDR3 DNA reads as TGTGCCAGCAGTGACTCGACTAGCGGGGGGACAGATACGCAGTATTTT.